A selection of T cell receptor beta chains follows, all from one sample in a study of blood T cells in healthy people across ages. MiXCR, applied by TCRdb to the 5' RACE reads, yields one record per CDR3 protein. The table records about 770,000 distinct CDR3 sequences, roughly 44% of them present only once. The sample was blood. The receptor source for this set is a man in his 60s in good health. The CDR3 runs from the conserved cysteine through the conserved F or W. A D gene is named only where the DNA matches it firmly. For some rows the clone size is stated as once, few or many, or as a class when expanded; others skip it.

>TRBV5-1|.|TRBJ2-5|.
TGCGCCAGCAGAACCTTAGTTGGTATCGAGGAGACCCAGTACTTC
CASRTLVGIEETQYF
>TRBV4-1|.|TRBJ2-7|.
TGCGCCAGCAGCCAAGAGGGTGGATCCGTCCGTAGTGAGCAGTACTTC
CASSQEGGSVRSEQYF
>TRBV20-1|.|TRBJ1-5|TRBD1
TGCAGTGCCCCAGTGGGACAGGGGTGTTCTCAGCCCCAGCATTTT
CSAPVGQGCSQPQHF
>TRBV15|.|TRBJ2-4|.
TGTGCCACCAGCAGAGTGGACGGGCCTGGCATTCAGTACTTC
CATSRVDGPGIQYF
>TRBV7-2|few|TRBJ2-7|.
TGTGCCAGCAGCTTAGGTTTGGGGGCTCAAGGGGCGGGCTACGAGCAGTACTTC
CASSLGLGAQGAGYEQYF
>TRBV20-1|many|TRBJ2-1|TRBD2
TGCAGTGCTAGAAGCGGGGGGTCCTACAATGAGCAGTTCTTC
CSARSGGSYNEQFF
>TRBV12-3/TRBV12-4|.|TRBJ1-2|.
TGTGCCAGCAGCTCCCACGCAGGGGCAATGTATGGCTACACCTTC
CASSSHAGAMYGYTF
>TRBV5-6|once|TRBJ1-5|TRBD1
TGTGCCAGCAGCGCGAGGGGACAGGGTCGCAATCAGCCCCAGCATTTT
CASSARGQGRNQPQHF
>TRBV20-1|.|TRBJ2-3|.
TGCAGTGCTGTGCGGGGCAGGGGTACAGATACGCAGTATTTT
CSAVRGRGTDTQYF
>TRBV20-1|few|TRBJ2-3|TRBD2
TGCAGTGCTAGATATAGCGGGCAAACCACAGATACGCAGTATTTT
CSARYSGQTTDTQYF
>TRBV12-3/TRBV12-4|many|TRBJ2-5|.
TGTGCCAGCAGTTTAGGGGAGGTTGAGACCCAGTACTTC
CASSLGEVETQYF
>TRBV5-6|.|TRBJ2-1|.
TGTGCCAGCAAGAACGGAGGACACAACAATGAGCAGTTCTTC
CASKNGGHNNEQFF
>TRBV11-2|.|TRBJ2-7|.
TGTGCCAGCAGCTTAGAGAGGAGGGGACACGAGCAGTACTTC
CASSLERRGHEQYF
>TRBV6-1|.|TRBJ2-1|.
TGTGCCAGCAGTGAGGGGGGAACCTCCTACAATGAGCAGTTCTTC
CASSEGGTSYNEQFF
>TRBV12-3/TRBV12-4|.|TRBJ2-7|.
TGTGCCAGCAGCTTCTTAGGGCTCGAGCAGTACTTC
CASSFLGLEQYF
>TRBV6-5|.|TRBJ2-5|.
TGTGCCAGCAGTGACGGGGGCAGGGAGACCCAGTACTTC
CASSDGGRETQYF
>TRBV25-1|.|TRBJ2-4|.
TGTGCCAGCAGTGCGGTAAGAGAGCAGTACTTC
CASSAVREQYF
>TRBV20-1|.|TRBJ1-5|.
TGCAGTGCCGGGGGTGGACAGTCCAATCAGCCCCAGCATTTT
CSAGGGQSNQPQHF
>TRBV12-3/TRBV12-4|.|TRBJ2-1|TRBD2
TGTGCCAGCACCCAACGGCGGGGGGGGGACAATGAGCAGTTCTTC
CASTQRRGGDNEQFF
>TRBV5-6|.|TRBJ2-3|TRBD1
TGTGCCAGCAGCTTGGGGGACAGGGGGCGAGATACGCAGTATTTT
CASSLGDRGRDTQYF
>TRBV7-9|once|TRBJ2-5|.
TGTGCCAGCAGCTTAGTTGGGACATACCAAGAGACCCAGTACTTC
CASSLVGTYQETQYF
>TRBV11-1|.|TRBJ2-3|TRBD2
TGTGCCAGCAGCTCCCTAGCCGGGACTAGCGGGGGACCAGCTAGCACAGATACGCAGTATTTT
CASSSLAGTSGGPASTDTQYF
>TRBV6-1|.|TRBJ2-3|.
TGTGCCAGCAGTGAAGGGCTAGCCACAGATACGCAGTATTTT
CASSEGLATDTQYF
>TRBV25-1|.|TRBJ2-5|.
TGTGCCAGCAACTTCGGGGGTCAAGAGACCCAGTACTTC
CASNFGGQETQYF
>TRBV6-2/TRBV6-3|.|TRBJ2-4|TRBD1
TGTGCCAGCAGAGGACAGGGAAAGGGTTTTCAGCAGTACTTC
CASRGQGKGFQQYF
>TRBV20-1|.|TRBJ1-1|.
TGCAGTGCTAGAGTAGGAGCCCAGAACACTGAAGCTTTCTTT
CSARVGAQNTEAFF
>TRBV5-1|.|TRBJ2-1|.
TGCGCCAGCAGCTTGAAGCGCTCCAGCTCCTACAATGAGCAGTTCTTC
CASSLKRSSSYNEQFF
>TRBV11-2|few|TRBJ2-7|TRBD2
TGTGCCAGCAGCCTGACTAGCGGGGGTATCTACGAGCAGTACTTC
CASSLTSGGIYEQYF
>TRBV7-9|few|TRBJ1-4|.
TGTGCCAGCAGCTTTACTGGGGCTAATGAAAAACTGTTTTTT
CASSFTGANEKLFF
>TRBV29-1|.|TRBJ1-1|.
TGCAGCGTTGGGCCCGATCAAGCTTTCTTT
CSVGPDQAFF
>TRBV10-3|.|TRBJ1-2|.
TGTGCCATCAGTGAGAGGTCCGAGGTGGGCTACACCTTC
CAISERSEVGYTF
>TRBV20-1|.|TRBJ2-1|.
TGCAGCGCCAGGAGGGATGAGCAGTTCTTC
CSARRDEQFF